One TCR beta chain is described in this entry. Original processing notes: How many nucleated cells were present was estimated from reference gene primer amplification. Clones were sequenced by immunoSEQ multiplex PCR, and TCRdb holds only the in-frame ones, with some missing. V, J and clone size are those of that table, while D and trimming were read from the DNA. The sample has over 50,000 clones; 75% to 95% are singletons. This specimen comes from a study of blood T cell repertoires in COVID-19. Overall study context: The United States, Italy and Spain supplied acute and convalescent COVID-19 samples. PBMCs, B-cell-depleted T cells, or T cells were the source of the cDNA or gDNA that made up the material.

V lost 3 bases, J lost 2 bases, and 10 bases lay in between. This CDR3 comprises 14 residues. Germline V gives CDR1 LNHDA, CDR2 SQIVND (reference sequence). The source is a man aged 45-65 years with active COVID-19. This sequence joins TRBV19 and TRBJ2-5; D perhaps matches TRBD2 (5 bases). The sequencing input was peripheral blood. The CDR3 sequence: CASSMASRQETQYF. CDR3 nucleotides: TGTGCCAGTAGTATGGCTAGCCGGCAAGAGACCCAGTACTTC.